This TCR beta chain was recovered during a study of T cells after yellow fever vaccination. The study, taken as a whole, reports: Compared with primary, the secondary response was weaker and peaked at day 5, not 15. Booster samples showed a return of most primary-vaccination clones (under 98% CD4, over 70% CD8).

This clonotype came up a few times. No antigen is known for it. One entry per CDR3 protein results from TCRdb running MiXCR on the 5' RACE reads. The data contain 200,000 to 300,000 distinct CDR3 sequences, approximately 6.8% of them singletons. The sequencing used CD4+ T cells sorted from PBMCs, collected on the day of the yellow fever booster vaccination. The source of this sequence is a man aged 25-45 years who received the YFV17D yellow fever vaccine.

The DNA of the CDR3 is TGTGCCTGGAGGGCCCCTAGGGAGAACAGGGGGCCGTTCCAAGAGACCCAGTACTTC. Translation: CAWRAPRENRGPFQETQYF. The rearrangement links TRBV30 to TRBJ2-5; 9 positions agree with TRBD1. CDR1 is GTSNPN and CDR2 is SVGIG in the germline V gene (reference sequence). This CDR3 is built from 19 residues. V shed 3 bases and J 1 base; nucleotides not matched to a gene: 18. The variable domain in full, with the rest retrieved from reference TRBV30 and TRBJ2-5, is SQTIHQWPATLVQPVGSPLSLECTVEGTSNPNLYWYRQAAGRGLQLLFYSVGIGQISSEVPQNLSASRPQDRQFILSSKKLLLSDSGFYLCAWRAPRENRGPFQETQYFGPGTRLLVL.